The 22 T cell receptor beta chains listed next were all sequenced from one sample in a study of T cell responses to AZD1222 COVID-19 vaccine. Libraries were prepared by immunoSEQ multiplex PCR; TCRdb keeps only in-frame clonotypes and omits some of them. The sample holds around 110,000 clones; around 91% are singletons and the top ten take approximately 1.4%. This sample comprised peripheral blood, obtained 28 days after the second AZD1222 dose. The receptors stem from an adult who received the AZD1222 COVID-19 vaccine.

The genes are TRBV29-1 and TRBJ1-2; D is undetermined. This CDR3 has 14 amino acids. Germline-derived CDR1 and CDR2 are SQVTM and ANQGSEA. V dropped 0 bases and J dropped 6 bases, with 14 bases sitting between them. The CDR3 DNA follows: TGCAGCGTTGAAGATCAGTTGGGGTCCCATGGCTACACCTTC. Translation gives CSVEDQLGSHGYTF.

The chain joins TRBV6-5 to TRBJ1-4, with 7 bases that match TRBD1. The V gene end was trimmed by 7 bases and the J gene end by 0 bases; junction bases not matched to a gene: 2. The germline CDR1 and CDR2 sequences are MNHEY and SVGAGI. This CDR3 spans 14 amino acids. The CDR3 spells CASITGATNEKLFF. In nucleotides, the CDR3 is TGTGCCAGCATCACAGGGGCAACTAATGAAAAACTGTTTTTT.

The rearrangement uses TRBV5-1 and TRBJ2-3, with D possibly being TRBD2 (6 bases). Germline V gene lookup returns CDR1 SGHRS and CDR2 YFSETQ. Trimming took 4 bases from V and 6 from J, leaving 9 bases between them. The CDR3 consists of 12 residues. CDR3 coding DNA: TGCGCCAGCAGCGAAGGGAGGGATACGCAGTATTTT. It is translated as CASSEGRDTQYF.

The genes are TRBV12-5 and TRBJ2-5, with 10 bases matching TRBD1. CDR1 is LGHNT and CDR2 is FRNRAP in the germline V gene. The CDR3 is 16 amino acids. With V trimmed by 5 bases and J by 0 bases, 6 bases remained unmatched. CDR3 nucleotides: TGTGCTAGTGGTCTCGGGGACAGGGGCCACCAAGAGACCCAGTACTTC. Translating gives CASGLGDRGHQETQYF.

V usage is TRBV28 and J usage is TRBJ1-1, with a possible D match to TRBD1 (5 bases). Trimming took 6 bases from V and 6 from J, leaving 14 bases between them. This CDR3 spans 13 amino acids. CDR1 is MDHEN, CDR2 SYDVKM, per germline. The CDR3 nucleotides read TGTGCCAGCAGCGGGTACAAGGGGCCTGAAGCTTTCTTT. It encodes CASSGYKGPEAFF.

The V call is TRBV6-1, the J call TRBJ1-5, with a tentative D call TRBD1 (5 bases). CDR1 is MNHNS and CDR2 is SASEGT in the germline V gene. The CDR3 has 16 amino acids. The germline V and J ends were trimmed by 3 bases and 2 bases, with 14 bases remaining between them. The CDR3 nucleotides read TGTGCCAGCAGTGATAAAGTCCAGGGAGGCAATCAGCCCCAGCATTTT. Protein: CASSDKVQGGNQPQHF.

The chain carries TRBV12-1 and TRBJ2-7; the tabulated D call, TRBD2, remains unverified against the DNA. TRBV12-1 is described as a pseudogene. The CDR3 covers 15 residues. DNA for the CDR3: TGTGCCAGCAGCCCCCGACTAGCGGGGGTTGACGAGCAGTACTTC. Translating it yields CASSPRLAGVDEQYF.

As concerns this clone: The junction and the germline gene differ at one end; a read error may be behind it. V usage is TRBV19 and J usage is TRBJ1-6; D unclear. The CDR3 covers 15 residues. Germline values: CDR1 LNHDA, CDR2 SQIVND (reference sequence). Written as DNA, the CDR3 is TGTGCCAGTAGCATAGTCGTCCTACCGAATTCACCCCTCCACTTT. It translates to CASSIVVLPNSPLHF.

This sequence joins TRBV10-3 and TRBJ1-4; 8 bases line up with TRBD1. With 0 bases clipped from V and 5 bases from J, the junction kept 11 bases outside the gene matches. The CDR3 extends over 18 amino acids. Germline V gene lookup returns CDR1 ENHRY and CDR2 SYGVKD. CDR3 bases: TGTGCCATCAGTGAGTCCCAAATCGTCGGGACAGGAAATGAAAAACTGTTTTTT. This gives the protein CAISESQIVGTGNEKLFF.

This chain links TRBV15 with TRBJ2-1; TRBD2 agrees at 10 bases. The CDR3 runs 14 residues. Trimming at V came to 6 bases and at J to 5 bases, leaving 4 bases not matched to a gene. Per the germline V gene, CDR1 is LNHNV and CDR2 is YYDKDF (reference sequence). CDR3 amino acids: CATRGLAANNEQFF. For the CDR3, the DNA is TGTGCCACCAGAGGACTAGCGGCTAACAATGAGCAGTTCTTC.

The rearrangement links TRBV4-2 to TRBJ2-1, with TRBD2 matching 10 bases. Germline CDR1 LGHNA, CDR2 YNFKEQ. J was trimmed by 4 bases and V by 5 bases; bases with no gene match: 8. The CDR3 is made up of 16 amino acids. The CDR3 spells CASSYPGTSVYNEQFF. CDR3 bases: TGTGCCAGCAGCTATCCCGGGACTAGCGTATACAATGAGCAGTTCTTC.

The gene calls are TRBV5-1 and TRBJ1-1; D uncertain. V shed 5 bases and J shed 0 bases, with 14 bases lying between them. Germline V CDR1 and CDR2: SGHRS, YFSETQ. This CDR3 has 15 amino acids. The CDR3 nucleotides are TGCGCCAGCAGGGCCCTGGGGTCTTTGAACACTGAAGCTTTCTTT. Translation: CASRALGSLNTEAFF.

The chain combines TRBV9 with TRBJ2-2; 8 nucleotides agree with TRBD2. CDR1 is SGDLS and CDR2 is YYNGEE in the germline V gene. The J segment lost 5 bases and the V segment lost 0 bases, leaving 9 bases of the junction unmatched. The CDR3 covers 17 residues. The DNA of the CDR3 is TGTGCCAGCAGCGTAGATTGGGGACTAGAAGGTACCGGGGAGCTGTTTTTT. Its translation: CASSVDWGLEGTGELFF.

The V and J genes are TRBV3-1 (or the pseudogene TRBV3-2) and TRBJ1-1, with a weak D call TRBD1 (6 bases). This CDR3 contains 12 residues. Germline V gene data show CDR1 as LGHDT and CDR2 as YNNKEL (reference sequence). With 4 bases removed from V and 6 bases from J, the gap between germline ends came to 9 bases. In nucleotides, the CDR3 is TGTGCCAGCAGCCGGGAGGGGGCTGAAGCTTTCTTT. Amino acids: CASSREGAEAFF.

V and J are TRBV5-1 and TRBJ1-5, with no clear D. The CDR3 loop spans 15 amino acids. Trimming took 4 bases from V and 4 from J, leaving 15 bases between them. From germline, CDR1 is SGHRS and CDR2 YFSETQ. The CDR3 coding sequence is TGCGCCAGCAGCCTTGACGGTGGAGGAAATCAGCCCCAGCATTTT. The encoded protein is CASSLDGGGNQPQHF.

The CDR3 loop reads CASSLSVYGYTF. The CDR3 nucleotides are TGTGCCAGCAGTTTGTCTGTGTATGGCTACACCTTC. V usage is TRBV28 and J usage is TRBJ1-2, with D unclear. The CDR3 contains 12 residues. The V end was cut by 3 bases, the J end by 5 bases, with 7 bases between. Germline V lookup: CDR1 MDHEN, CDR2 SYDVKM.

The CDR3 sequence: CASSPFTANREQFF. CDR3 nucleotides: TGTGCCAGCTCACCATTTACAGCTAATAGGGAGCAGTTCTTC. The chain uses TRBV18 and TRBJ2-1; D not certain. CDR1 and CDR2 (germline): KGHSH, LQKENI. This CDR3 is built from 14 residues. Trimming stripped 2 bases from V and 10 bases from J, with 15 bases between.

The rearrangement links TRBV7-9 to TRBJ2-1; D is unclear. Looked up from germline, CDR1 is SEHNR and CDR2 is FQNEAQ (reference sequence). The V end was cut by 4 bases, the J end by 4 bases, with 14 bases between. This CDR3 has 15 residues. CDR3 amino acids: CASSSTEAGYNEQFF. The CDR3 DNA sequence: TGTGCCAGCAGCTCCACCGAGGCTGGATACAATGAGCAGTTCTTC.

The rearrangement joins TRBV28 to TRBJ1-5; D not certain. V was trimmed by 2 bases and J by 7 bases, leaving 12 bases between them. This CDR3 region has 14 residues. The germline CDR1 and CDR2 sequences are MDHEN and SYDVKM. CDR3 sequence (DNA): TGTGCCAGCAGTTTACCCCATCGGGAACAGCCCCAGCATTTT. It encodes CASSLPHREQPQHF.

The chain links TRBV6-1 to TRBJ2-1; D uncertain. The V gene lost 2 bases and the J gene lost 4 bases, with 12 bases spanning the gap. The germline V gene has CDR1 MNHNS and CDR2 SASEGT. The CDR3 runs to 15 residues. The CDR3 DNA follows: TGTGCCAGCAGTGAAACCTTGACAAAATACAATGAGCAGTTCTTC. It is translated as CASSETLTKYNEQFF.

The chain is built from TRBV3-1 (or the pseudogene TRBV3-2) and TRBJ2-5; the D gene is possibly TRBD2 (6 bases). V lost 7 bases and J lost 5, with 20 bases in between. The length of the CDR3 is 15 residues. Per the germline V gene, CDR1 is LGHDT and CDR2 is YNNKEL (reference sequence). The CDR3 region has the DNA TGTGCCAGCATTGGACGGGAGACCCTGGGGGAGACCCAGTACTTC. Protein product: CASIGRETLGETQYF.

The chain joins TRBV28 to TRBJ2-1; D possibly corresponds to TRBD1 (6 bases). This CDR3 comprises 16 residues. In germline, CDR1 is MDHEN, CDR2 SYDVKM. V was cut by 7 bases and J by 0 bases, with 16 bases left in between. As DNA, the CDR3 is TGTGCCAGCATCCCTGGGGGCACCGGCTCCTACAATGAGCAGTTCTTC. Protein: CASIPGGTGSYNEQFF. Full variable domain (rest looked up from reference TRBV28 and TRBJ2-1): DVKVTQSSRYLVKRTGEKVFLECVQDMDHENMFWYRQDPGLGLRLIYFSYDVKMKEKGDIPEGYSVSREKKERFSLILESASTNQTSMYLCASIPGGTGSYNEQFFGPGTRLTVL.